A single sample gave rise to the 30 T cell receptor beta chains below, sequenced in a study of metastatic and nonmetastatic thyroid tumors (dated by TCRdb to the early 2020s). Before undergoing thyroid surgery, none of the patients had been given any kind of treatment. Library preparation employed PCR. The reads were generated on an Illumina HiSeq 4000. TCRdb trimmed public reads at Q25 via fastp, called clones via MiXCR and kept in-frame beta chains. The sample includes 35,000 to 45,000 clones, with less than 25% observed a single time. The leading ten clones occupy roughly 16% of the sample. The sequenced sample was blood. The origin of the receptors is a female donor with papillary thyroid cancer or a benign thyroid nodule (not recorded which). Some clones in this sample may be carry-over from other donors' samples.

The V gene is TRBV2, the J gene TRBJ2-7; the D is unclear. The ends were cut back, 0 bases at V and 12 bases at J, with 15 bases in the middle. The germline V gene encodes CDR1 SNHLY and CDR2 FYNNEI. The CDR3 is 13 residues long. CDR3 nucleotides: TGTGCCAGCAGTGAAGCGTACTCAAGTTATCCGTACTTC. It encodes CASSEAYSSYPYF. The full variable domain, with the rest looked up from reference TRBV2 and TRBJ2-7, is EPEVTQTPSHQVTQMGQEVILRCVPISNHLYFYWYRQILGQKVEFLVSFYNNEISEKSEIFDDQFSVERPDGSNFTLKIRSTKLEDSAMYFCASSEAYSSYPYFGPGTRLTVT.

This clone was seen more than once but under ten times. The CDR3 loop is CASSYLNTGEVGYTF. In DNA form, the CDR3 reads TGTGCCAGCAGTTACCTAAACACAGGCGAGGTTGGCTACACCTTC. This chain connects TRBV6-5 to TRBJ1-2, with D perhaps TRBD1 (5 bases). The germline V and J ends were trimmed by 2 bases and 7 bases, with 17 bases remaining between them. Germline CDR1 is MNHEY and CDR2 is SVGAGI. The CDR3 spans 15 residues.

As regards this clone: A much larger clone differs by one base, so this may be a read error. Likely a read error: the CDR3 ends without its conserved phenylalanine or tryptophan. The J gene is TRBJ2-5, the V gene TRBV11-2; weak D call: TRBD1 (5 bases). The germline V gene has CDR1 SGHAT and CDR2 FQNNGV. The V end was cut by 0 bases, the J end by 4 bases, with 18 bases between. The CDR3 covers 17 residues. The CDR3 sequence is CASSLEAAPGYSETQYL. CDR3 nucleotides: TGTGCCAGCAGCTTAGAGGCAGCACCAGGGTATTCAGAGACCCAGTACCTC.

The sample holds many counts of this clone. CDR3 bases: TGTGCCAGTAGTATTACCTGGACAGGCCGGACCTACGAGCAGTACTTC. Amino acid sequence: CASSITWTGRTYEQYF. The chain carries TRBV19 and TRBJ2-7; 7 bases agree with TRBD1. CDR3 size: 16 residues. Looked up from germline, CDR1 is LNHDA and CDR2 is SQIVND (reference sequence). J gave up 2 bases and V 3 bases, and 10 bases lay outside the gene matches.

This clone was counted between two and nine times. One end of the junction fails to match germline, which may point to a read error. The gene calls are TRBV28 and TRBJ2-5; D gene ambiguous. In germline, CDR1 is MDHEN, CDR2 SYDVKM. The CDR3 length is 15 residues. CDR3 amino acids: CASSGRAAVQDTQYF. The CDR3, as DNA: TGTGCCAGCAGTGGCCGTGCGGCGGTCCAAGATACCCAGTACTTC.

The chain recombines TRBV2 with TRBJ2-2, with D perhaps TRBD1 (7 bases). This CDR3 has 15 amino acids. Germline V CDR1 and CDR2: SNHLY, FYNNEI. V gave up 6 bases and J gave up 4 bases, with 15 bases separating them. In nucleotides, the CDR3 is TGTGCCAGCAGGGTCAGGGGGGTTGGCACCGGGGAGCTGTTTTTT. This sequence encodes CASRVRGVGTGELFF.

The table lists this clone with a few counts. The chain combines TRBV11-2 with TRBJ1-3, with D unresolved. V lost 5 bases, J lost 2 bases, and 7 bases lay in between. The CDR3 totals 13 residues. Looked up from germline, CDR1 is SGHAT and CDR2 is FQNNGV. CDR3 loop: CASSPPPGNTIYF. CDR3 nucleotide sequence: TGTGCCAGCAGCCCACCCCCTGGAAACACCATATATTTT.

The chain employs TRBV28 and TRBJ2-7; possible D gene TRBD2, 5 bases. The CDR3 length is 12 residues. The germline gives CDR1 MDHEN, CDR2 SYDVKM. V was trimmed by 7 bases and J by 6 bases, leaving 13 bases between them. This CDR3 is CASTSSSLEQYF. CDR3 sequence (DNA): TGTGCCAGCACCTCCTCTAGCCTCGAGCAGTACTTC.

This sequence joins TRBV19 and TRBJ2-1, with 12 bases matching TRBD1. Germline CDR1 reads LNHDA; CDR2 reads SQIVND (reference sequence). Losses at the gene ends were 7 bases for V and 2 bases for J; bases not matched to a gene: 9. The CDR3 is 17 residues long. CDR3 region: CASTPGQGALAYNEQFF. CDR3 DNA sequence: TGTGCCAGTACCCCGGGACAGGGGGCTTTAGCCTACAATGAGCAGTTCTTC.

The chain combines TRBV5-1 with TRBJ1-2, with D possibly matching TRBD1 (5 bases). In germline, CDR1 is SGHRS, CDR2 YFSETQ. The germline V and J ends were trimmed by 2 bases and 4 bases, with 12 bases remaining between them. CDR3 length: 14 amino acids. The CDR3 sequence: CASSFGRGSYGYTF. The CDR3 region has the DNA TGCGCCAGCAGCTTCGGACGGGGGAGCTATGGCTACACCTTC.

This clone was seen a few times. The chain has TRBV15 and TRBJ2-1; TRBD2 is a possible D gene (5 bases). This CDR3 has 16 residues. Per the germline V gene, CDR1 is LNHNV and CDR2 is YYDKDF (reference sequence). V shed 7 bases and J shed 5 bases, with 21 bases lying between them. CDR3 sequence reads: CATIIYNLREDNEQFF. DNA of the CDR3: TGTGCCACCATCATATATAATTTGAGGGAAGACAATGAGCAGTTCTTC.

This clone was seen repeatedly, ten times or more. J is TRBJ2-2 and V is TRBV5-1; no firm D call. The CDR3 length is 14 residues. Per germline, CDR1 SGHRS and CDR2 YFSETQ. V was trimmed by 0 bases and J by 4 bases, leaving 7 bases between them. CDR3 bases: TGCGCCAGCAGCTTGGTAGTCGTCACCGGGGAGCTGTTTTTT. This sequence encodes CASSLVVVTGELFF.

This clone was detected many times. The genes are TRBV12-3 or TRBV12-4 and TRBJ1-1; D gene uncertain. CDR3 length equals 13 residues. The V end was cut by 3 bases, the J end by 1 base, with 6 bases between. This chain's CDR3 is CASSFAENTEAFF. DNA of the CDR3: TGTGCCAGCAGTTTTGCAGAGAACACTGAAGCTTTCTTT.

This clone came up many times. The CDR3 protein is CASGLSGTKQPQHF. In nucleotides, the CDR3 is TGTGCTAGTGGTTTGTCAGGGACCAAGCAGCCCCAGCATTTT. This chain uses TRBV12-5 with TRBJ1-5; tentatively, D is TRBD1 (5 bases). This CDR3 is 14 amino acids long. Trimming cost V 2 bases and J 7 bases, with 12 bases left between them. Germline V gene sequence: CDR1 LGHNT, CDR2 FRNRAP.

This clone was counted at least ten times. The J gene is TRBJ2-1, the V gene TRBV7-9, with a weak D call TRBD2 (6 bases). In germline, CDR1 is SEHNR, CDR2 FQNEAQ (reference sequence). The CDR3 contains 17 residues. Trimming cost V 4 bases and J 0 bases, with 16 bases left between them. CDR3 nucleotide sequence: TGTGCCAGCAGCTCTTTGACGGGAGCCGTCTCCTACAATGAGCAGTTCTTC. It translates to CASSSLTGAVSYNEQFF.

This clone was detected ten times or more. Other DNA sequences from this sample encode an identical CDR3 as well. V gene TRBV24-1 combines with J gene TRBJ2-1, with 10 bases aligning to TRBD1. CDR1 is KGHDR and CDR2 is SFDVKD in the germline V gene. V was pared by 9 bases and J by 4 bases, with 8 bases of the junction left unmatched. The CDR3 is 15 residues long. The CDR3, as DNA: TGTGCCACCGGGTCTGCGGACAGGGGGTACAATGAGCAGTTCTTC. Protein product: CATGSADRGYNEQFF.

The gene calls are TRBV6-1 and TRBJ1-2; D may be TRBD1 (5 bases). The CDR3 runs 18 residues. Germline assignment: CDR1 MNHNS and CDR2 SASEGT. V was cut by 2 bases and J by 8 bases, with 27 bases left in between. CDR3 loop: CASSETTTQSRGRAGYTF. The CDR3 DNA follows: TGTGCCAGCAGTGAAACGACCACCCAGTCCCGGGGCCGGGCGGGCTACACCTTC.

Only a few counts were recorded for this clone. The gene calls are TRBV20-1 and TRBJ1-5, with D perhaps matching TRBD1 (5 bases). Between the trimmed V and J ends, which lost 4 bases and 0 bases, there was a span of 16 bases. Germline CDR1 reads DFQATT; CDR2 reads SNEGSKA (reference sequence). This CDR3 region has 16 residues. The CDR3 DNA reads TGCAGTGCTACTATACCGGGACTCGGTAGCAATCAGCCCCAGCATTTT. This gives the protein CSATIPGLGSNQPQHF.

About this clone itself: A much larger clonotype is one base distant, so this may be a read error. The gene calls are TRBV10-3 and TRBJ2-7; D possibly corresponds to TRBD1 (5 bases). The germline gives CDR1 ENHRY, CDR2 SYGVKD. The CDR3 totals 18 residues. The V and J ends lost 2 bases and 10 bases respectively, with 30 bases between them. In nucleotides, the CDR3 is TGTGCCATCAGTGAGCCTTCATCGATTGCACAGGTCGGTTTCGGACAGTACTTC. Protein product: CAISEPSSIAQVGFGQYF.

The chain links TRBV11-1 to TRBJ2-1; D gene unclear. Germline CDR1 and CDR2: SGHAT and FQDESV (reference sequence). The CDR3 totals 16 residues. V was clipped by 2 bases and J by 2 bases, with 13 bases between them. The chain's CDR3 is CASSLSLEGPYNEQFF. CDR3 in DNA: TGTGCCAGCAGCTTATCACTGGAAGGACCCTACAATGAGCAGTTCTTC.

The genes are TRBV20-1 and TRBJ2-7; TRBD2 matches 9 bases. V gave up 6 bases and J gave up 3 bases; unmatched junction bases: 12. Germline-derived CDR1 and CDR2 are DFQATT and SNEGSKA (reference sequence). The CDR3 covers 15 residues. The CDR3 region has the DNA TGCAGTGCGCGTCGCGTGCGGGAGGGCTTCTACGAGCAGTACTTC. It yields the protein CSARRVREGFYEQYF.

V is TRBV11-1 and J is TRBJ1-1; TRBD1 aligns across 10 bases. J lost 4 bases, V lost 5 bases, and 7 bases had no gene match. This CDR3 is built from 15 residues. Germline loops: CDR1 SGHAT, CDR2 FQDESV (reference sequence). CDR3 nucleotide sequence: TGTGCCAGCAGCCTCCGACAGGGGGCGGTCACTGAAGCTTTCTTT. Encoded protein: CASSLRQGAVTEAFF.

This clone was seen ten or more times. The chain carries TRBV12-3 or TRBV12-4 and TRBJ1-3, with unresolved D. V shed 7 bases and J shed 0 bases, with 10 bases lying between them. CDR3 length equals 14 residues. The CDR3, as DNA: TGTGCCAGCATCTTTATGAGCTCTGGAAACACCATATATTTT. Encoded protein: CASIFMSSGNTIYF.

The table lists this clone with a count of one. The V call is TRBV20-1, the J call TRBJ1-1, with D possibly being TRBD1 (5 bases). Trimming cost V 1 base and J 2 bases, with 8 bases left between them. There are 13 residues in the CDR3. Germline values: CDR1 DFQATT, CDR2 SNEGSKA (reference sequence). The CDR3: CSARVGVNTEAFF. DNA of the CDR3: TGCAGTGCTAGAGTAGGGGTTAACACTGAAGCTTTCTTT.

With respect to this clone: No conserved phenylalanine or tryptophan is present at the end of the CDR3, so a read error is the likely explanation. The chain employs TRBV28 and TRBJ1-1; D gene unclear. V gave up 5 bases and J gave up 7 bases, with 11 bases separating them. CDR3 length: 12 amino acids. Germline assignment: CDR1 MDHEN and CDR2 SYDVKM. The DNA of the CDR3 is TGTGCCAGCAGTCTCCCCCTGGTTGAAGCTTTCCTT. It translates to CASSLPLVEAFL.

This clone has a count of ten or more. The genes are TRBV7-9 and TRBJ2-3; 11 bases map to TRBD2. Per germline, CDR1 SEHNR and CDR2 FQNEAQ (reference sequence). The CDR3 covers 19 residues. J gave up 4 bases and V 5 bases, and 17 bases lay outside the gene matches. The CDR3 reads CASSIYPLTSGSRADTQYF. Here the CDR3 DNA reads TGTGCCAGCAGCATCTACCCCCTAACTAGCGGGAGTAGGGCAGATACGCAGTATTTT.

This clone was detected only a few times. V is TRBV6-5 and J is TRBJ2-7; possibly TRBD1 or TRBD2 for D (5 bases each). The CDR3 covers 14 residues. CDR1 MNHEY and CDR2 SVGAGI come from the germline V gene. V dropped 4 bases and J dropped 5 bases, with 15 bases sitting between them. Written as DNA, the CDR3 is TGTGCCAGCAGTTTGGTGGCAGGGAGCGACGAGCAGTACTTC. It codes for CASSLVAGSDEQYF.

This clone was counted only a few times. The chain employs TRBV5-6 and TRBJ2-3, with D perhaps TRBD2 (5 bases). The CDR3 loop spans 15 amino acids. Germline CDR1 and CDR2: SGHDT and YYEEEE. Trimming stripped 2 bases from V and 1 base from J, with 11 bases between. The DNA for the CDR3 is TGTGCCAGCAGCTTTTGGATTAGCGGCACAGATACGCAGTATTTT. Protein product: CASSFWISGTDTQYF.

The J gene is TRBJ1-3, the V gene TRBV11-2; D gene unclear. V was clipped by 1 base and J by 3 bases, with 7 bases between them. This CDR3 contains 14 residues. Germline CDR1 SGHAT, CDR2 FQNNGV. CDR3 sequence: CASSLVSDGNTIYF. Here the CDR3 DNA reads TGTGCCAGCAGCTTAGTCTCCGATGGAAACACCATATATTTT.

The rearrangement links TRBV30 to TRBJ2-7; D is uncertain. Trimming pared 0 bases from V and 4 bases from J, leaving 19 bases between. CDR3 length: 16 residues. CDR1 is GTSNPN and CDR2 is SVGIG in the germline V gene (reference sequence). The CDR3 coding sequence is TGTGCCTGGAGTGTAAGCCCGCAGGCGTATGGTTACGAGCAGTACTTC. Its translation is CAWSVSPQAYGYEQYF.